A selection of T cell receptor beta chains follows, all from one sample in a study of blood T cell repertoires in COVID-19. Data came from immunoSEQ multiplex PCR; TCRdb stores just in-frame clones and leaves some out. The sample lists under 350,000 clones, 85% seen once, with approximately 7.6% in the top ten. The sequenced sample was peripheral blood. The receptors stem from a human donor in a cohort sampled during active COVID-19. Each CDR3 is given with its conserved first and last residue. A D gene is named only where the DNA matches it firmly. The listing skips clone size in some rows; elsewhere it reads once, few, many or a size class.

size | D | J | V | CDR3 | DNA
NA | TRBD1 | TRBJ1-2 | TRBV6-6 | CASIPGGTGVVQGYTF | TGTGCCAGCATCCCCGGAGGGACAGGGGTTGTTCAGGGCTACACCTTC
NA | NA | TRBJ1-2 | TRBV4-2 | CASSLRVGEVGIIFYGYTF | TGTGCCAGCAGCCTCCGTGTGGGGGAGGTCGGTATTATTTTCTATGGCTACACCTTC
once | NA | TRBJ1-5 | TRBV4-1 | CASSQAVPGNQPQHF | TGCGCCAGCAGCCAAGCAGTCCCCGGGAATCAGCCCCAGCATTTT
once | TRBD1 | TRBJ1-3 | TRBV7-4 | CASSTMTGSGNTIYF | TGTGCCAGCAGCACGATGACAGGGAGTGGAAACACCATATATTTT
once | NA | TRBJ1-3 | TRBV3-1/TRBV3-2 | CASSQVLRNIGNTIYF | TGTGCCAGCAGCCAAGTCCTAAGAAATATTGGAAACACCATATATTTT
NA | TRBD1 | TRBJ2-4 | TRBV3-1/TRBV3-2 | CASSPFMDRADIQYF | TGTGCCAGCAGCCCATTTATGGACAGGGCGGACATTCAGTACTTC
NA | NA | TRBJ1-2 | TRBV10-2 | CASSESTGVYGYTF | TGCGCCAGCAGTGAGTCGACAGGCGTCTATGGCTACACCTTC
NA | TRBD1 | TRBJ1-3 | TRBV5-6 | CASSVYRGFSGNTIYF | TGTGCCAGCAGCGTATACAGGGGTTTCTCTGGAAACACCATATATTTT
NA | TRBD1 | TRBJ1-2 | TRBV3-1/TRBV3-2 | CASSQGFFRGQDYGYTF | TGTGCCAGCAGCCAAGGATTCTTTAGGGGGCAGGACTATGGCTACACCTTC
NA | NA | TRBJ2-2 | TRBV9 | CASSVEPGATGELFF | TGTGCCAGCAGCGTAGAGCCAGGGGCCACCGGGGAGCTGTTTTTT
NA | NA | TRBJ1-6 | TRBV5-1 | CASSSGTLSSYNSPLHF | TGCGCCAGCAGCTCCGGGACACTGAGCTCCTATAATTCACCCCTCCACTTT
NA | TRBD1 | TRBJ2-2 | TRBV4-1 | CASRPGQGPSNTGELFF | TGCGCCAGCAGGCCGGGACAGGGCCCCTCGAACACCGGGGAGCTGTTTTTT
NA | NA | TRBJ2-4 | TRBV5-1 | CASSPGRIQNIQYF | TGCGCCAGCAGTCCAGGGCGTATACAAAACATTCAGTACTTC
once | TRBD1 | TRBJ2-7 | TRBV24-1 | CATGHSRQGTADEQYF | TGTGCCACCGGCCATTCCCGACAGGGGACAGCAGACGAGCAGTACTTC
NA | NA | TRBJ2-1 | TRBV6-5 | CASKIEASSYNEQFF | TGTGCCAGCAAGATCGAGGCAAGCTCCTACAATGAGCAGTTCTTC
NA | TRBD1 | TRBJ1-2 | TRBV24-1 | CATERLGTGDGYTF | TGTGCCACGGAACGGCTGGGGACAGGGGACGGCTACACCTTC
NA | NA | TRBJ2-7 | TRBV12-5 | CASLGDTILTQYF | TGTGCTAGTTTGGGGGACACCATCCTGACTCAGTACTTC
once | TRBD1 | TRBJ2-7 | TRBV7-9 | CASSRGQVTYEQYF | TGTGCCAGCAGTCGGGGACAGGTCACCTACGAGCAGTACTTC
few | TRBD2 | TRBJ2-1 | TRBV7-2 | CAASGGARPGLEQFF | TGTGCCGCCTCGGGGGGGGCCCGACCGGGATTGGAGCAGTTCTTC
NA | TRBD2 | TRBJ2-1 | TRBV9 | CASSSRTSGTDEQFF | TGTGCCAGCAGCTCCCGGACTAGCGGGACGGATGAGCAGTTCTTC
NA | NA | TRBJ1-1 | TRBV7-2 | CASSIQGQKNTEAFF | TGTGCCAGCAGCATACAGGGTCAAAAGAACACTGAAGCTTTCTTT
NA | TRBD1 | TRBJ2-7 | TRBV6-5 | CASKDRISYEQYF | TGTGCCAGCAAGGACAGGATCTCCTACGAGCAGTACTTC
NA | NA | TRBJ1-4 | TRBV5-5 | CASSEQFNEKLFF | TGTGCCAGCAGTGAACAGTTCAATGAAAAACTGTTTTTT
NA | NA | TRBJ1-1 | TRBV7-2 | CASSLRQGTMNTEAFF | TGTGCCAGCAGCTTAAGGCAGGGTACAATGAACACTGAAGCTTTCTTT
NA | TRBD1 | TRBJ1-2 | TRBV29-1 | CSVEDPDRVGDGYTF | TGCAGCGTTGAAGATCCGGACAGGGTAGGGGATGGCTACACCTTC
once | TRBD2 | TRBJ2-5 | TRBV19 | CASSISGTRAVSETQYF | TGTGCCAGTAGTATCTCCGGGACTAGGGCCGTCAGTGAGACCCAGTACTTC
NA | NA | TRBJ2-1 | TRBV27 | CASSPGHLWNEQFF | TGTGCCAGCAGCCCGGGACACCTTTGGAATGAGCAGTTCTTC
NA | TRBD1 | TRBJ1-1 | TRBV6-4 | CASTAPGDRALEDTEAFF | TGTGCCAGCACCGCCCCCGGGGACAGGGCCCTGGAGGACACTGAAGCTTTCTTT
NA | TRBD1 | TRBJ1-1 | TRBV7-9 | CASSLRQGRTTEAFF | TGTGCCAGCAGCCTTAGACAGGGAAGAACCACTGAAGCTTTCTTT
NA | NA | TRBJ1-2 | TRBV4-1 | CASSQAGGDWNYGYTF | TGCGCCAGCAGCCAAGCCGGTGGGGACTGGAACTATGGCTACACCTTC
NA | NA | TRBJ1-2 | TRBV19 | CASKLQGGGANYGYTF | TGTGCCAGTAAGCTCCAGGGTGGCGGAGCTAACTATGGCTACACCTTC
NA | NA | TRBJ1-5 | TRBV6-5 | CASRVQVGQPQHF | TGTGCCAGCAGAGTACAGGTGGGGCAGCCCCAGCATTTT
NA | TRBD2 | TRBJ2-1 | TRBV20-1 | CSASSSGTSVNEQFF | TGCAGTGCTAGTTCCTCGGGGACTAGCGTCAATGAGCAGTTCTTC
NA | TRBD2 | TRBJ2-2 | TRBV10-3 | CAIRGTSWYTGELFF | TGTGCCATCAGGGGGACTAGCTGGTACACCGGGGAGCTGTTTTTT
NA | NA | TRBJ1-1 | TRBV2 | CASRLQGVDTEAFF | TGTGCCAGCAGATTACAGGGAGTGGACACTGAAGCTTTCTTT
NA | NA | TRBJ2-5 | TRBV6-5 | CASSYSSQGGETQYF | TGTGCCAGCAGTTACTCTAGTCAGGGCGGAGAGACCCAGTACTTC
NA | TRBD1 | TRBJ1-1 | TRBV10-1 | CASSRQGVGEAFF | TGCGCCAGCAGTCGGCAGGGGGTAGGTGAAGCTTTCTTT
NA | NA | TRBJ2-1 | TRBV7-8 | CASSTDRSSYNEQFF | TGTGCCAGCAGCACGGACAGAAGCTCCTACAATGAGCAGTTCTTC
once | NA | TRBJ2-7 | TRBV10-2 | CASSEYRTSWDF | TGCGCCAGCAGTGAGTACCGGACTTCGTGGGACTTC
NA | NA | TRBJ2-7 | TRBV29-1 | CSVVSQGYEQYF | TGCAGCGTTGTGAGCCAGGGATACGAGCAGTACTTC
many | TRBD2 | TRBJ2-3 | TRBV19 | CASGGTTYPQYF | TGTGCCAGTGGTGGGACTACCTATCCGCAGTATTTT
NA | TRBD1 | TRBJ1-2 | TRBV10-3 | CAISVMTGEGYTF | TGTGCCATCAGTGTGATGACAGGGGAAGGCTACACCTTC
many | TRBD1 | TRBJ1-2 | TRBV6-2/TRBV6-3 | CASSYLKQGNHGYTF | TGTGCCAGCAGTTACCTTAAACAGGGGAACCATGGCTACACCTTC
NA | NA | TRBJ1-2 | TRBV6-1 | CASSAMGGPLLFYGYTF | TGTGCCAGCAGTGCCATGGGGGGTCCCCTTCTCTTCTATGGCTACACCTTC
NA | TRBD2 | TRBJ2-3 | TRBV15 | CATTGGGGVQDTQYF | TGTGCCACCACCGGTGGCGGGGGGGTACAAGATACGCAGTATTTT
NA | TRBD1 | TRBJ1-5 | TRBV3-1/TRBV3-2 | CASSQAGTGGGQPQHF | TGTGCCAGCAGCCAGGCCGGGACAGGGGGCGGGCAGCCCCAGCATTTT
NA | TRBD1 | TRBJ1-1 | TRBV7-2 | CASSLEGAEGLNTEAFF | TGTGCCAGCAGCTTAGAGGGGGCCGAGGGGTTGAACACTGAAGCTTTCTTT
NA | NA | TRBJ1-1 | TRBV5-1 | CASSAQGGVDTEAFF | TGCGCCAGCAGCGCGCAGGGCGGTGTGGACACTGAAGCTTTCTTT
NA | TRBD1 | TRBJ1-2 | TRBV9 | CASSADRDRVNGYTF | TGTGCCAGCAGCGCAGACCGGGACAGGGTAAATGGCTACACCTTC
NA | TRBD2 | TRBJ2-2 | TRBV3-1/TRBV3-2 | CASSLLGLAAGELFF | TGTGCCAGCAGCCTATTGGGACTAGCTGCCGGGGAGCTGTTTTTT